The clone carrying this T cell receptor (beta chain) appeared a few times. Its antigen is as yet unknown. This entry is derived from a study of regulatory T cells in long-lasting Graves disease. Study-wide findings and caveats: Reduced TCR diversity was observed in persistent Graves' patients versus newly diagnosed patients.

Time point described: newly diagnosed GD, antithyroid drugs for less than 3 months. PBMC-extracted RNA yielded the TCR library. Through Arm-PCR of CDR3 regions and iRepertoire HTBI primers, TCR beta libraries were built. TCRdb re-called the multiplex PCR reads through MiXCR, storing one row per CDR3 protein. In the table there are 410,000 or so distinct CDR3 sequences, around 14% of which are singletons. Separately, the same data were catalogued under a study of T cells in Graves' hyperthyroidism and ophthalmopathy.

The TCR was taken from a woman in her 30s with Graves disease. This specimen was peripheral blood mononuclear cells (PBMCs), taken at new diagnosis, from a patient treated with antithyroid drugs.

The chain's CDR3 is CASSLMGSPLHF. DNA of the CDR3: TGTGCCAGCAGCTTGATGGGCTCACCCCTCCACTTT. J is TRBJ1-6 and V is TRBV11-2; no firm D call. Germline assignment: CDR1 SGHAT and CDR2 FQNNGV. The V gene lost 3 bases and the J gene lost 10 bases, with 7 bases spanning the gap. The CDR3 is 12 amino acids.